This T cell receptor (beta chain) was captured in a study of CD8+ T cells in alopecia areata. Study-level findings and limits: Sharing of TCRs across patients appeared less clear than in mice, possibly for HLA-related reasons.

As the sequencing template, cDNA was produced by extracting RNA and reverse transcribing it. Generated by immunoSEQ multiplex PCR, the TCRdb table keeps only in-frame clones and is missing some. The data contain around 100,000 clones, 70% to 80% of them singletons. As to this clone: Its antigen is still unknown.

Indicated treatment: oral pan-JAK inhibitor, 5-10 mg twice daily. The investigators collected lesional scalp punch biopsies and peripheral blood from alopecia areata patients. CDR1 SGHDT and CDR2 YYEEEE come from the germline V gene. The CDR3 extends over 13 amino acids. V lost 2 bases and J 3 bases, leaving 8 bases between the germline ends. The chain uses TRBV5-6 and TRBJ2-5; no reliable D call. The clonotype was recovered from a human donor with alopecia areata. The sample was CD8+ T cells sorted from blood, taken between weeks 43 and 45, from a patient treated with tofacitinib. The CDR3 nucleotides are TGTGCCAGCAGCTTTTGGACGGAAGAGACCCAGTACTTC. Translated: CASSFWTEETQYF.